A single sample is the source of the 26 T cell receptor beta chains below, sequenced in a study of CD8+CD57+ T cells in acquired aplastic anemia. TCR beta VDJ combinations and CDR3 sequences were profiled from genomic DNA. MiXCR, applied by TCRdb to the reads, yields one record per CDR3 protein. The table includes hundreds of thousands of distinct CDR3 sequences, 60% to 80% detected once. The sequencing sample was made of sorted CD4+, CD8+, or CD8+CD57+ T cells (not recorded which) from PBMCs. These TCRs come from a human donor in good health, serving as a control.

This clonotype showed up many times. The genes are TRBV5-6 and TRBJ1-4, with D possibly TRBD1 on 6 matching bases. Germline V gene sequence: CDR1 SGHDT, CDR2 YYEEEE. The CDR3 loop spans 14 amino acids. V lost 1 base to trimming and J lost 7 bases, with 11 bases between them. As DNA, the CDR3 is TGTGCCAGCAGCTTGCACAGGGATGGTGAAAAACTGTTTTTT. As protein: CASSLHRDGEKLFF.

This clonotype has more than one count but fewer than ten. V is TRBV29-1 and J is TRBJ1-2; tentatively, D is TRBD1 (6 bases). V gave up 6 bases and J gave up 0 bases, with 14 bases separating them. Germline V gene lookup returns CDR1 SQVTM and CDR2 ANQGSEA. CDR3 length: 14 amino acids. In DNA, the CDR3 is TGCAGCGTCGCCAGACAGGACACTAACTATGGCTACACCTTC. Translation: CSVARQDTNYGYTF.

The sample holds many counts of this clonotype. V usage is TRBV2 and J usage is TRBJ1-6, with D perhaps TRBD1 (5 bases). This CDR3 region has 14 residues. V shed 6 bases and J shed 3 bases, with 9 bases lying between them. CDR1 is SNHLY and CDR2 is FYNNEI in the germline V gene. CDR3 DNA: TGTGCCAGCAGCCTGGGGCTCTATAATTCACCCCTCCACTTT. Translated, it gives CASSLGLYNSPLHF.

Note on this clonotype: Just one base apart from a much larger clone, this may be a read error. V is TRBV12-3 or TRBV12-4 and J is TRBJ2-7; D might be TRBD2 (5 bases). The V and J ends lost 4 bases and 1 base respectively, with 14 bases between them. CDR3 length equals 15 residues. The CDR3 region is CASSSTTGGSYEQYF. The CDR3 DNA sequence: TGTGCCAGCAGTTCAACGACTGGCGGGTCCTACGAGCAGTACTTC.

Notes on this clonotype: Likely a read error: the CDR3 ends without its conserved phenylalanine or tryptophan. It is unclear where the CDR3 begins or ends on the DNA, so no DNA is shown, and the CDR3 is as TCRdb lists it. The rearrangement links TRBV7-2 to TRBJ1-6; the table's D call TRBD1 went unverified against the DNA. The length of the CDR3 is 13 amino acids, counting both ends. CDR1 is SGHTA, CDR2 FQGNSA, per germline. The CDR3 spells CASSLGIDRGLPL.

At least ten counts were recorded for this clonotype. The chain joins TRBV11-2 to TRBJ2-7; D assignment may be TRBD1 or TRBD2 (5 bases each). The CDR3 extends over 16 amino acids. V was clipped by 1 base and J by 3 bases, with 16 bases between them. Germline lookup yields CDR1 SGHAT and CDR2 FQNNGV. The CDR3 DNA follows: TGTGCCAGCAGCTTAGCTCGGGACCGACGCCGCTACGAGCAGTACTTC. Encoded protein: CASSLARDRRRYEQYF.

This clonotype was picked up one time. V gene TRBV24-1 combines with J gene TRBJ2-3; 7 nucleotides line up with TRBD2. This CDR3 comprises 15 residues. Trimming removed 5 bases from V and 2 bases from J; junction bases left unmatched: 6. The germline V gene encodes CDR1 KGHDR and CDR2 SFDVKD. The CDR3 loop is CATSGLAENTDTQYF. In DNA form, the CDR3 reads TGTGCCACCAGTGGCCTAGCGGAAAACACAGATACGCAGTATTTT.

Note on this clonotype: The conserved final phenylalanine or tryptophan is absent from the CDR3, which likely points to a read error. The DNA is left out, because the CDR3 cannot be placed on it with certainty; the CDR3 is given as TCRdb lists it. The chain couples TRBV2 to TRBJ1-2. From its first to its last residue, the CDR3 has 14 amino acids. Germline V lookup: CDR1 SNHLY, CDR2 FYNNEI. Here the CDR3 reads CASTEGQAYSTNTI.

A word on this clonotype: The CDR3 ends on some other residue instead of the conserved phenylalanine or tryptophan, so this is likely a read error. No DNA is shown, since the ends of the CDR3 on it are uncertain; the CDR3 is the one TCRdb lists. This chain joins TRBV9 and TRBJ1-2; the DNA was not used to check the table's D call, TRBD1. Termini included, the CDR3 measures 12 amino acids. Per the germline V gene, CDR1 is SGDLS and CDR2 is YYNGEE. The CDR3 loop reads CASSHGAGQGRY.

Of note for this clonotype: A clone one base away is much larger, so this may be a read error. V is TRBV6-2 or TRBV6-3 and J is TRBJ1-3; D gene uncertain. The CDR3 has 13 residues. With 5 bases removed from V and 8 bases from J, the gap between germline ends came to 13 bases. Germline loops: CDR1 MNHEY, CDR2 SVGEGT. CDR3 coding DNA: TGTGCCAGCAGTGCCTTGACGACGGACACCATATATTTT. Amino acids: CASSALTTDTIYF.

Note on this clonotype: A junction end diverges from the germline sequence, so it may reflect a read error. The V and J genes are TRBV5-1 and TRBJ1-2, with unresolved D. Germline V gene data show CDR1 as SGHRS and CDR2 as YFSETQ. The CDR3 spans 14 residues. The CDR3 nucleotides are TGTGCCAGCAGCGCGATCGCGCAAAACTATGGCTACACCTTC. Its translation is CASSAIAQNYGYTF.

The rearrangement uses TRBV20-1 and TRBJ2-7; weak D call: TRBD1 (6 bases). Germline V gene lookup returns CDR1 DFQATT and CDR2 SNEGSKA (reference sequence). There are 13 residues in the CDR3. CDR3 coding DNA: TGCAGCGCTGGACCGACGGGGCAGGGGGAGCAGTACTTC. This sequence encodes CSAGPTGQGEQYF.

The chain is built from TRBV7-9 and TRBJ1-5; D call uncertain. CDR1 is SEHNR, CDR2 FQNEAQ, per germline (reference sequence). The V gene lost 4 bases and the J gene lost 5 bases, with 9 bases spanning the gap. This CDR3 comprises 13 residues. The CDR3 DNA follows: TGTGCCAGCAGCTGCGGACGGGATCAGCCCCAGCATTTT. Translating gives CASSCGRDQPQHF.

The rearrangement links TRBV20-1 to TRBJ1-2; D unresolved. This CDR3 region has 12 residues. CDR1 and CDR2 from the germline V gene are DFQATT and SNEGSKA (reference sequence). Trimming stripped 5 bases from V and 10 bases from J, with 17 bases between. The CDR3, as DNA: TGCAGTGCTGCTCAAGCGGGCTACCACTACACCTTC. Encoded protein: CSAAQAGYHYTF.

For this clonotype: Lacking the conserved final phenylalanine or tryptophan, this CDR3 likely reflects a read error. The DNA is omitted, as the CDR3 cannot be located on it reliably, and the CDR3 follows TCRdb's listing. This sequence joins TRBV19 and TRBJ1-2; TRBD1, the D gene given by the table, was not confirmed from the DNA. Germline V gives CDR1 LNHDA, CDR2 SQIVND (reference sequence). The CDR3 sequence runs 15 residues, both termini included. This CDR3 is CASTGQGSQPQHFSD.

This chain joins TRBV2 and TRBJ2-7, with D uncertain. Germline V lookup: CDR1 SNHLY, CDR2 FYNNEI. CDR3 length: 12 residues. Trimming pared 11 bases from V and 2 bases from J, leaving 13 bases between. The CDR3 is CAPSVGTYEQYF. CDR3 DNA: TGTGCCCCCAGCGTAGGGACCTACGAGCAGTACTTC.

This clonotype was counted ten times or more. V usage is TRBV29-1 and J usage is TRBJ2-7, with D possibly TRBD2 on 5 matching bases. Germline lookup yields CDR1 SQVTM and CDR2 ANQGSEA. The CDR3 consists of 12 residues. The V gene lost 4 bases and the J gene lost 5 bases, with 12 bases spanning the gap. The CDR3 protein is CSVGRTLDEQYF. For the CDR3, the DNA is TGCAGCGTTGGACGGACTCTCGACGAGCAGTACTTC.

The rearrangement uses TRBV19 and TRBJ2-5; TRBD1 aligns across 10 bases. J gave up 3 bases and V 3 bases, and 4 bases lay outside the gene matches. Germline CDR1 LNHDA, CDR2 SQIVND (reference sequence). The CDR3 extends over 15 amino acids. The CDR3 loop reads CASSIGTGVKETQYF. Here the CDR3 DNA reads TGTGCCAGTAGTATCGGGACAGGGGTCAAAGAGACCCAGTACTTC. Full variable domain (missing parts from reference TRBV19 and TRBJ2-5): DGGITQSPKYLFRKEGQNVTLSCEQNLNHDAMYWYRQDPGQGLRLIYYSQIVNDFQKGDIAEGYSVSREKKESFPLTVTSAQKNPTAFYLCASSIGTGVKETQYFGPGTRLLVL.

In DNA form, the CDR3 reads TGTGCCAGCAGCTTAAAAGGGGGCGTCGCAGATACGCAGTATTTT. Translated, it gives CASSLKGGVADTQYF. The chain is built from TRBV7-3 and TRBJ2-3; 7 bases match TRBD1. The CDR3 consists of 15 residues. The V segment lost 1 base and the J segment 4 bases; nucleotides outside the gene matches: 5. Looked up from germline, CDR1 is SGHTA and CDR2 is FQGTGA.

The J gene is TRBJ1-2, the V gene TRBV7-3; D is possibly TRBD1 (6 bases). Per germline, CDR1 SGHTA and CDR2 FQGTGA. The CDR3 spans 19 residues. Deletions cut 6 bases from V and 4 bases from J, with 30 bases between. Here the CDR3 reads CASSVNRRGGRRLIYGYTF. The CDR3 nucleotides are TGTGCCAGCAGTGTAAATAGACGAGGGGGACGAAGGCTAATCTATGGCTACACCTTC.

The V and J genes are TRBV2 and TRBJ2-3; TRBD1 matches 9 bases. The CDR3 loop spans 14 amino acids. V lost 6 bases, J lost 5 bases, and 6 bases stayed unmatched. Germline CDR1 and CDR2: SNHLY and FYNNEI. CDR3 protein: CASSRDRVGDTQYF. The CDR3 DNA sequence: TGTGCCAGCAGCCGGGACAGGGTCGGAGATACGCAGTATTTT.

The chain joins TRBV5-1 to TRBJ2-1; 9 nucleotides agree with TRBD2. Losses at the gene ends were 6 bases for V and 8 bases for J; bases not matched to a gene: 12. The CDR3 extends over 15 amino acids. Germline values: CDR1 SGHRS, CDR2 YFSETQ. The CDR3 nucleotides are TGCGCCAGCACAATGGGGGGACTAGCTCCCGATGAGCAGTTCTTC. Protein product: CASTMGGLAPDEQFF.

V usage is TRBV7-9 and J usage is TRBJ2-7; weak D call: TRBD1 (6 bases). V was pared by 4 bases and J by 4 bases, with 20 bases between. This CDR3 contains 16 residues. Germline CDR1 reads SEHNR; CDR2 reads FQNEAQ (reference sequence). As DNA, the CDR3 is TGTGCCAGCAGCTCGTACCAACCGGGACAAGAGTACGAGCAGTACTTC. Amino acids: CASSSYQPGQEYEQYF.

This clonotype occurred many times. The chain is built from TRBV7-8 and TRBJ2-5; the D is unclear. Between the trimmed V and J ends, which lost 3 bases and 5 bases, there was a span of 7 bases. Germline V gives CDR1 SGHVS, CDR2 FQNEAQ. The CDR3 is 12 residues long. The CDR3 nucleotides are TGTGCCAGCAGCTTCTTGTGGGAGACCCAGTACTTC. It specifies CASSFLWETQYF.

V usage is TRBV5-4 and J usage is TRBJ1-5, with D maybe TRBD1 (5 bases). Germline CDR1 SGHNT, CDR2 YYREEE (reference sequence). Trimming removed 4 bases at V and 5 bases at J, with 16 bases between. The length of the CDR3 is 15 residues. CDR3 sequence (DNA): TGTGCCAGCAGCCAACAGGAGCGAATAGATCAGCCCCAGCATTTT. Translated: CASSQQERIDQPQHF.

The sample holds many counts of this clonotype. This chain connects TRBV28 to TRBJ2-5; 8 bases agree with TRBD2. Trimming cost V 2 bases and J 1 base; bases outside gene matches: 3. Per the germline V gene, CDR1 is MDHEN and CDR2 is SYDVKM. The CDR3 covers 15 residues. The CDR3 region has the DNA TGTGCCAGCAGTTTAGTAGCGGGGTTCCAAGAGACCCAGTACTTC. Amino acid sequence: CASSLVAGFQETQYF.